Below are 30 T cell receptor beta chains sequenced from a single sample in a study of blood T cell repertoires in COVID-19. The table came from immunoSEQ multiplex PCR; TCRdb's copy has only in-frame clones and leaves some out. In the table there are approximately 260,000 clones, approximately 89% of which are singletons. The sequenced material came from peripheral blood. These receptors all come from a woman aged 40 to 50 who had recovered from COVID-19.

This chain uses TRBV19 with TRBJ2-5; 7 nucleotides line up with TRBD2. This CDR3 has 15 amino acids. Losses at the gene ends were 4 bases for V and 5 bases for J; bases not matched to a gene: 10. Germline CDR1 and CDR2: LNHDA and SQIVND (reference sequence). The CDR3 loop is CASSTVGGLTETQYF. As DNA, the CDR3 is TGTGCCAGTAGTACGGTGGGGGGGTTGACGGAGACCCAGTACTTC.

The chain recombines TRBV7-8 with TRBJ1-2; the D is unclear. The CDR3 runs 16 residues. V lost 1 base and J 4 bases, leaving 16 bases between the germline ends. Germline V gene lookup returns CDR1 SGHVS and CDR2 FQNEAQ. The chain's CDR3 is CASSLEEANRFYGYTF. As DNA, the CDR3 is TGTGCCAGCAGCTTAGAGGAGGCAAATCGGTTCTATGGCTACACCTTC.

The chain recombines TRBV9 with TRBJ1-3; D unclear. CDR1 and CDR2 (germline): SGDLS, YYNGEE. This CDR3 spans 14 amino acids. The ends were cut back, 3 bases at V and 4 bases at J, with 11 bases in the middle. The CDR3 here is CASSATHRGNTIYF. CDR3 in DNA: TGTGCCAGCAGCGCAACTCACCGCGGAAACACCATATATTTT.

The V gene is TRBV7-9, the J gene TRBJ2-7; tentative D call: TRBD1 (5 bases). The ends were cut back, 4 bases at V and 1 base at J, with 8 bases in the middle. There are 13 residues in the CDR3. Germline V gene data show CDR1 as SEHNR and CDR2 as FQNEAQ (reference sequence). CDR3 sequence reads: CASSWGGSYEQYF. The CDR3 region has the DNA TGTGCCAGCAGCTGGGGCGGTTCCTACGAGCAGTACTTC. Together with reference TRBV7-9 and TRBJ2-7, the CDR3 gives the full variable domain: DTGVSQNPRHKITKRGQNVTFRCDPISEHNRLYWYRQTLGQGPEFLTYFQNEAQLEKSRLLSDRFSAERPKGSFSTLEIQRTEQGDSAMYLCASSWGGSYEQYFGPGTRLTVT.

V and J are TRBV6-6 and TRBJ2-5; the D is unclear. Germline values: CDR1 MNHNY, CDR2 SVGAGI (reference sequence). There are 12 residues in the CDR3. The V end was cut by 7 bases, the J end by 1 base, with 7 bases between. The DNA for the CDR3 is TGTGCCAGCACGTGGAGCCAAGAGACCCAGTACTTC. Translated, it gives CASTWSQETQYF.

V usage is TRBV11-2 and J usage is TRBJ1-1, with 7 bases matching TRBD1. From germline, CDR1 is SGHAT and CDR2 FQNNGV. V lost 4 bases, J lost 2 bases, and 4 bases stayed unmatched. CDR3 size: 14 residues. The CDR3 protein is CASSWGQINTEAFF. The CDR3 coding sequence is TGTGCCAGCAGCTGGGGACAGATTAACACTGAAGCTTTCTTT.

Regarding this clone: This CDR3 is also generated by other DNA sequences in the sample. The rearrangement links TRBV2 to TRBJ2-5; 7 bases align to TRBD2. Germline trimming cut 3 bases from V and 1 base from J; bases unmatched to any gene: 2. The CDR3 is 14 residues long. The germline CDR1 and CDR2 sequences are SNHLY and FYNNEI. CDR3 loop: CASSDSGGQETQYF. CDR3 DNA sequence: TGTGCCAGCAGTGATTCGGGAGGCCAAGAGACCCAGTACTTC.

This chain uses TRBV3-1 (or the pseudogene TRBV3-2) with TRBJ1-1; 9 nucleotides line up with TRBD1. V shed 3 bases and J 4 bases; nucleotides not matched to a gene: 6. The V gene's germline CDR1 is LGHDT and CDR2 YNNKEL (reference sequence). The CDR3 has 15 residues. CDR3 sequence: CASSHRDRGGTEAFF. As DNA, the CDR3 is TGTGCCAGCAGCCACCGAGACAGGGGGGGCACTGAAGCTTTCTTT.

This chain joins TRBV28 and TRBJ1-2; 8 positions match TRBD1. Trimming cost V 3 bases and J 7 bases; bases outside gene matches: 10. The CDR3 length is 15 residues. Germline-derived CDR1 and CDR2 are MDHEN and SYDVKM. The CDR3: CASSFIDRGSFGYTF. CDR3 in DNA: TGTGCCAGCAGTTTCATTGACAGGGGTTCCTTTGGCTACACCTTC.

V gene TRBV5-1 combines with J gene TRBJ1-1; D is undetermined. This CDR3 spans 12 amino acids. Per germline, CDR1 SGHRS and CDR2 YFSETQ. Trimming shortened V by 6 bases and J by 1 base, and 7 bases separated the two germline ends. CDR3 bases: TGCGCCAGCAAACGAGAGAACACTGAAGCTTTCTTT. Protein: CASKRENTEAFF.

The J gene is TRBJ2-2, the V gene TRBV4-1; a possible D gene is TRBD2 (5 bases). V was shortened by 4 bases and J by 11 bases, with 17 bases between the two germline ends. CDR1 and CDR2 (germline): MGHRA, YSYEKL. This CDR3 spans 14 amino acids. CDR3 coding DNA: TGCGCCAGCAGCCTCTCGTCGACCGGGATCGAGCTGTTTTTT. Amino acids: CASSLSSTGIELFF.

The rearrangement joins TRBV29-1 to TRBJ2-3; D remains unclear. This CDR3 region has 13 residues. From germline, CDR1 is SQVTM and CDR2 ANQGSEA. Deletions cut 3 bases from V and 2 bases from J, with 9 bases between. This CDR3 is CSVERPLTDTQYF. DNA of the CDR3: TGCAGCGTTGAGAGGCCTCTCACAGATACGCAGTATTTT.

J is TRBJ2-7 and V is TRBV7-9; possibly TRBD1 for D (5 bases). Germline lookup yields CDR1 SEHNR and CDR2 FQNEAQ (reference sequence). This CDR3 contains 13 residues. Between the trimmed V and J ends, which lost 5 bases and 4 bases, there was a span of 12 bases. Written as DNA, the CDR3 is TGTGCCAGCAGCCCCCAGGGTGGGTACGAGCAGTACTTC. Protein: CASSPQGGYEQYF.

The rearrangement links TRBV27 to TRBJ1-2; D is undetermined. V lost 5 bases, J lost 6 bases, and 10 bases lay in between. Germline lookup yields CDR1 MNHEY and CDR2 SMNVEV (reference sequence). This CDR3 is built from 12 residues. The CDR3 nucleotides read TGTGCCAGCAGTGGAGGGTTTAATGGCTACACCTTC. Protein sequence: CASSGGFNGYTF.

J is TRBJ2-3 and V is TRBV27; 8 positions match TRBD2. Germline CDR1 is MNHEY and CDR2 is SMNVEV (reference sequence). Trimming at V came to 0 bases and at J to 6 bases, leaving 8 bases not matched to a gene. This CDR3 region has 16 residues. The CDR3 here is CASSLSLAGGLDTQYF. DNA for the CDR3: TGTGCCAGCAGTTTATCTCTGGCGGGGGGATTGGATACGCAGTATTTT.

The chain recombines TRBV11-2 with TRBJ2-1; possible D gene TRBD2, 5 bases. Germline assignment: CDR1 SGHAT and CDR2 FQNNGV. The CDR3 is 17 amino acids. Trimming removed 7 bases from V and 8 bases from J, with 27 bases in between. The CDR3 region has the DNA TGTGCCAGCAAACCCCGAGAACTGTACGGGGAGAGTCATGAGCAGTTCTTC. It specifies CASKPRELYGESHEQFF. Supplemented by reference TRBV11-2 and TRBJ2-1, the full variable domain reads EAGVAQSPRYKIIEKRQSVAFWCNPISGHATLYWYQQILGQGPKLLIQFQNNGVVDDSQLPKDRFSAERLKGVDSTLKIQPAKLEDSAVYLCASKPRELYGESHEQFFGPGTRLTVL.

This clone was detected only once. This chain connects TRBV28 to TRBJ1-4; possible D gene TRBD1, 6 bases. Germline V gene lookup returns CDR1 MDHEN and CDR2 SYDVKM. The V end lost 5 bases, the J end lost 13 bases, and 20 bases lay between the germline ends. The length of the CDR3 is 14 residues. The CDR3 sequence is CASSPPPDGGGLFF. CDR3 in DNA: TGTGCCAGCAGTCCTCCGCCAGATGGGGGCGGACTGTTTTTT. Combining the CDR3 with reference TRBV28 and TRBJ1-4 gives the whole variable domain DVKVTQSSRYLVKRTGEKVFLECVQDMDHENMFWYRQDPGLGLRLIYFSYDVKMKEKGDIPEGYSVSREKKERFSLILESASTNQTSMYLCASSPPPDGGGLFFGSGTQLSVL.

In this sample, this clone turned up once. V usage is TRBV7-9 and J usage is TRBJ1-1; 7 nucleotides line up with TRBD1. V lost 7 bases and J lost 3; bases outside the gene matches: 5. The CDR3 sequence is 13 residues long. The germline CDR1 and CDR2 sequences are SEHNR and FQNEAQ (reference sequence). The CDR3, as DNA: TGTGCCAGCATAAGAGGGGGCCACACTGAAGCTTTCTTT. Translating it yields CASIRGGHTEAFF.

CDR3 sequence (DNA): TGTGCCACCAGTGATCAACAGGGGGGGTATGGCTACACCTTC. Translated, it gives CATSDQQGGYGYTF. V gene TRBV24-1 combines with J gene TRBJ1-2, with TRBD1 matching 8 bases. The CDR3 runs 14 residues. Germline V gene data show CDR1 as KGHDR and CDR2 as SFDVKD. V lost 3 bases and J lost 5; bases outside the gene matches: 4.

This chain's CDR3 is CASSAHRQGAKTDTQYF. The CDR3 DNA sequence: TGTGCCAGCAGCGCCCACCGACAGGGGGCAAAGACAGATACGCAGTATTTT. The gene calls are TRBV9 and TRBJ2-3; TRBD1 matches at 10 bases. J lost 3 bases, V lost 3 bases, and 10 bases had no gene match. The germline V gene encodes CDR1 SGDLS and CDR2 YYNGEE. The CDR3 sequence is 17 residues long.

The chain couples TRBV9 to TRBJ2-5, with 9 positions matching TRBD1. This CDR3 comprises 16 residues. The ends lost 0 bases at V and 9 bases at J; junction bases unmatched: 12. Per the germline V gene, CDR1 is SGDLS and CDR2 is YYNGEE. The CDR3 sequence is CASSVGQGGTGIAQYF. CDR3 DNA: TGTGCCAGCAGCGTAGGGCAGGGCGGGACAGGGATAGCCCAGTACTTC.

The chain is built from TRBV18 and TRBJ2-2; 8 positions match TRBD2. V lost 2 bases and J lost 7; bases outside the gene matches: 6. The CDR3 consists of 15 residues. The germline CDR1 and CDR2 sequences are KGHSH and LQKENI. CDR3 in DNA: TGTGCCAGCTCACCATTTAGCGGGACGGACGGGGAGCTGTTTTTT. Translated, it gives CASSPFSGTDGELFF. Drawing the rest from reference TRBV18 and TRBJ2-2, the complete variable domain is NAGVMQNPRHLVRRRGQEARLRCSPMKGHSHVYWYRQLPEEGLKFMVYLQKENIIDESGMPKERFSAEFPKEGPSILRIQQVVRGDSAAYFCASSPFSGTDGELFFGEGSRLTVL.

The genes are TRBV3-1 (or the pseudogene TRBV3-2) and TRBJ1-1; tentative D call: TRBD1 (6 bases). There are 14 residues in the CDR3. Germline V gives CDR1 LGHDT, CDR2 YNNKEL (reference sequence). V lost 1 base and J 7 bases, leaving 13 bases between the germline ends. CDR3 coding DNA: TGTGCCAGCAGCCAAGCGGGGGGGCTGGTTGAAGCTTTCTTT. It translates to CASSQAGGLVEAFF.

The chain is built from TRBV18 and TRBJ1-3; weak D call: TRBD1 (6 bases). V lost 5 bases to trimming and J lost 7 bases, with 15 bases between them. CDR1 and CDR2 from the germline V gene are KGHSH and LQKENI. This CDR3 is 14 amino acids long. In DNA form, the CDR3 reads TGTGCCAGCTCATCCAGGGGAGAGGGGAACACCATATATTTT. Amino acid sequence: CASSSRGEGNTIYF.

This chain joins TRBV11-3 and TRBJ2-5, with D possibly being TRBD2 (5 bases). In germline, CDR1 is SGHNT, CDR2 YENEEA. Trimming left V 4 bases short and J 4 bases short, with 16 bases between. CDR3 length: 15 residues. CDR3 sequence reads: CASSSRTAVAETQYF. Here the CDR3 DNA reads TGTGCCAGCAGCTCCAGGACTGCAGTGGCAGAGACCCAGTACTTC.

The chain joins TRBV6-5 to TRBJ1-3, with 9 bases identical to TRBD1. With V trimmed by 6 bases and J by 4 bases, 4 bases remained unmatched. CDR1 is MNHEY and CDR2 is SVGAGI in the germline V gene. The CDR3 covers 14 residues. The CDR3 is CASSDRGGGNTIYF. In DNA, the CDR3 is TGTGCCAGCAGCGACAGGGGGGGCGGAAACACCATATATTTT.

CDR3 protein: CASSLGQGAVEKLFF. The DNA for the CDR3 is TGTGCCAGCAGCTTAGGACAGGGGGCGGTAGAAAAACTGTTTTTT. V usage is TRBV7-2 and J usage is TRBJ1-4; 10 nucleotides match TRBD1. CDR3 length equals 15 residues. Germline V gene data show CDR1 as SGHTA and CDR2 as FQGNSA. The junction had 4 bases not matched to a gene; V was cut back by 1 base and J by 8 bases.

The chain joins TRBV19 to TRBJ2-3; TRBD2 agrees at 9 bases. The J segment lost 3 bases and the V segment lost 4 bases, leaving 5 bases of the junction unmatched. Germline lookup yields CDR1 LNHDA and CDR2 SQIVND (reference sequence). The CDR3 extends over 15 amino acids. The CDR3 nucleotides read TGTGCCAGTAGTACCTCTAGCGGGACGACAGATACGCAGTATTTT. It translates to CASSTSSGTTDTQYF.

This clone has just one count. The rearrangement links TRBV10-3 to TRBJ2-5; 11 bases align to TRBD2. Germline lookup yields CDR1 ENHRY and CDR2 SYGVKD. CDR3 length: 15 amino acids. V was pared by 7 bases and J by 1 base, with 5 bases of the junction left unmatched. As DNA, the CDR3 is TGTGCCATCAAGGCTAGCGGGAGGACCCAAGAGACCCAGTACTTC. Translation gives CAIKASGRTQETQYF.

This sequence joins TRBV28 and TRBJ2-4, with D maybe TRBD1 (8 bases). This CDR3 has 15 amino acids. Germline assignment: CDR1 MDHEN and CDR2 SYDVKM. The ends were cut back, 5 bases at V and 15 bases at J, with 26 bases in the middle. As DNA, the CDR3 is TGTGCCAGCAGTCCACCACATAAGACAGGGGAGGGTCGGTACTTC. It specifies CASSPPHKTGEGRYF.